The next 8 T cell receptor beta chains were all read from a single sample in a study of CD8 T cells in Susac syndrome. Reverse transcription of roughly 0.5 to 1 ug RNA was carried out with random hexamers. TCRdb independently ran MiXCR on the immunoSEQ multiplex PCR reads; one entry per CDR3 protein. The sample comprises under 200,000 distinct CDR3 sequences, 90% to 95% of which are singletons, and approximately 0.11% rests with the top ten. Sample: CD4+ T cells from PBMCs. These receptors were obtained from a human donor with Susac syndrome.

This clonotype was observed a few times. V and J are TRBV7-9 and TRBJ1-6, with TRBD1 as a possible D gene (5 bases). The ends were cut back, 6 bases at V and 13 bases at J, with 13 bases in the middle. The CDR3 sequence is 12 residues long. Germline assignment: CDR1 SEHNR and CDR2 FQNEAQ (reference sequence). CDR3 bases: TGTGCCAGCAGTCTTCCAGGGTCCCCCCTCCACTTT. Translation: CASSLPGSPLHF.

The CDR3 sequence: CAIIAGAGETQYF. The DNA of the CDR3 is TGTGCCATAATAGCGGGGGCTGGTGAGACCCAGTACTTC. This chain joins TRBV7-2 and TRBJ2-5, with TRBD2 identical over 9 bases. The CDR3 is 13 residues long. Trimming cost V 10 bases and J 5 bases; bases outside gene matches: 8. The germline V gene encodes CDR1 SGHTA and CDR2 FQGNSA.

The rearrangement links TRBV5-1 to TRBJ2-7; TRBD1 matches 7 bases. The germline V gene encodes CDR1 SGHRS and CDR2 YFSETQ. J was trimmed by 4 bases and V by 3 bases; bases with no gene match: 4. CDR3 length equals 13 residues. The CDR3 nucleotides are TGCGCCAGCAGCTCGACAGGGACGTACGAGCAGTACTTC. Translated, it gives CASSSTGTYEQYF.

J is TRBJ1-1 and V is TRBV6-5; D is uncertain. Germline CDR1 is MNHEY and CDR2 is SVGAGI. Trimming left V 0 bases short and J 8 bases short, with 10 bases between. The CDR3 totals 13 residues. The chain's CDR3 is CASSYSVSQEAFF. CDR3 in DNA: TGTGCCAGCAGTTACTCGGTCTCCCAGGAAGCTTTCTTT.

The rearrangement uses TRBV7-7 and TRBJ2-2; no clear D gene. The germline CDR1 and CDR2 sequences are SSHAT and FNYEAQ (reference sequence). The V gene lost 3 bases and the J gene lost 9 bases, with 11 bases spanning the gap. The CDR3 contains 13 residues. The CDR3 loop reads CASSLSTTRELFF. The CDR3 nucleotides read TGTGCCAGCAGCTTGTCAACTACCAGGGAGCTGTTTTTT. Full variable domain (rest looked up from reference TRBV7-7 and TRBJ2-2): GAGVSQSPRYKVTKRGQDVTLRCDPISSHATLYWYQQALGQGPEFLTYFNYEAQPDKSGLPSDRFSAERPEGSISTLTIQRTEQRDSAMYRCASSLSTTRELFFGEGSRLTVL.

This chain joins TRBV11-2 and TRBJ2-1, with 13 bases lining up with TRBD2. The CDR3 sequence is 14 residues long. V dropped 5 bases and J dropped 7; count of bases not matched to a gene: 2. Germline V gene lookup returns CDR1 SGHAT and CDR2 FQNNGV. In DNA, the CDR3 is TGTGCCAGCAGCGCGGGACTAGCGGGGAATGAGCAGTTCTTC. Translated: CASSAGLAGNEQFF.

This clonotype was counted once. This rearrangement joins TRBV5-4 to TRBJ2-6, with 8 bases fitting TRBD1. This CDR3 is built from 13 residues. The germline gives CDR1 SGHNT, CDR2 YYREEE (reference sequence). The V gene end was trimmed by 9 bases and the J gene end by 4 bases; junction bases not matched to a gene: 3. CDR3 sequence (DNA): TGTGCCATCAGGGGGCCCGGGGCCAACGTCCTGACTTTC. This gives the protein CAIRGPGANVLTF.

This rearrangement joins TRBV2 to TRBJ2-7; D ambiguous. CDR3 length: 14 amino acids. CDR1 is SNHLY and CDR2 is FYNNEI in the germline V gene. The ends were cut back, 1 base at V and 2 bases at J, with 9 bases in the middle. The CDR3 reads CASSEVEGTYEQYF. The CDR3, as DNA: TGTGCCAGCAGTGAAGTTGAAGGGACCTACGAGCAGTACTTC.